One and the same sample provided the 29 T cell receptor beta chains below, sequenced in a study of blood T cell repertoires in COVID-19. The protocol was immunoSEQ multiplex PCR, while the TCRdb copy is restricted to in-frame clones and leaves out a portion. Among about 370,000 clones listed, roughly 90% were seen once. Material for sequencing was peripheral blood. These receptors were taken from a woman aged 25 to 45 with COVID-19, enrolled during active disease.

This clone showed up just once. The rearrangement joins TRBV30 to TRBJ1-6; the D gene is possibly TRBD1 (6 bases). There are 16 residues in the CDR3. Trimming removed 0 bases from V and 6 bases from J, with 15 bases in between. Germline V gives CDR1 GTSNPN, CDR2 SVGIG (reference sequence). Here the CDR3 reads CAWSVQGHGTNSPLHF. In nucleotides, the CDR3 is TGTGCCTGGAGTGTACAGGGACACGGGACTAATTCACCCCTCCACTTT.

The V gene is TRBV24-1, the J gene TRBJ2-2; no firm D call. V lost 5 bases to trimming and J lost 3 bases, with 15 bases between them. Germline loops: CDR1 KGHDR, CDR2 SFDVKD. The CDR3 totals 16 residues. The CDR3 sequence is CATSVGGVKDTGELFF. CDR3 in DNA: TGTGCCACCAGTGTAGGTGGAGTGAAAGACACCGGGGAGCTGTTTTTT.

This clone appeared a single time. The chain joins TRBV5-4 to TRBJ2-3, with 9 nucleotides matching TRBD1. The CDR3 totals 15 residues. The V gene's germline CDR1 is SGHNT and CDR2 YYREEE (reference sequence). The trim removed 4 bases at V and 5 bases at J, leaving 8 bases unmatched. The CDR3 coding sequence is TGTGCCAGCAGCCCAACAGGGGGCGCAGTAGATACGCAGTATTTT. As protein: CASSPTGGAVDTQYF.

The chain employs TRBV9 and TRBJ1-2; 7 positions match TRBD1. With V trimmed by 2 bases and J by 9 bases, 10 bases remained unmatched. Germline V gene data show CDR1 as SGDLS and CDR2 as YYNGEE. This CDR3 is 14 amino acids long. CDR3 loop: CASSVLTGAGSYTF. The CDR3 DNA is TGTGCCAGCAGCGTCCTTACAGGGGCGGGTAGCTACACCTTC.

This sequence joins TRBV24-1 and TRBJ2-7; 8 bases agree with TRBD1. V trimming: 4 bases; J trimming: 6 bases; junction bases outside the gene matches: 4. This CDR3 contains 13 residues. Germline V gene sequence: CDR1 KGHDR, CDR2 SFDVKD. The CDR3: CATSDQDRVEQYF. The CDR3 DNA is TGTGCCACCAGTGACCAGGACAGGGTCGAGCAGTACTTC.

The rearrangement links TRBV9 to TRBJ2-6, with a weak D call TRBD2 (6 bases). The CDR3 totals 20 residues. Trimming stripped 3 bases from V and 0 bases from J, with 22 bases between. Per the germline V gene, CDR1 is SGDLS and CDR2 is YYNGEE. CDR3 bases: TGTGCCAGCAGCGCAAACCAAGAGGAGGGACCAAACTCTGGGGCCAACGTCCTGACTTTC. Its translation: CASSANQEEGPNSGANVLTF.

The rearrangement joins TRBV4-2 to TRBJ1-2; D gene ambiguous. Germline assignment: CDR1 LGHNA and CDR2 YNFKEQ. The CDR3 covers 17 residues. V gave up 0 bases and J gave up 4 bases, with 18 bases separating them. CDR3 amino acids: CASSQDEGTTTLYGYTF. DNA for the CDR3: TGTGCCAGCAGCCAAGATGAGGGCACAACTACCCTCTATGGCTACACCTTC.

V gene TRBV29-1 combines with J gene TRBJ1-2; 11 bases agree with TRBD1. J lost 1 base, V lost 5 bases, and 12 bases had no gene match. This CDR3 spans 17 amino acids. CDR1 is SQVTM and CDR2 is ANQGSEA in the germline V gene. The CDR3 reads CSVPSSPGTGGNYGYTF. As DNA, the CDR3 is TGCAGCGTTCCCTCCTCTCCCGGGACAGGGGGTAACTATGGCTACACCTTC.

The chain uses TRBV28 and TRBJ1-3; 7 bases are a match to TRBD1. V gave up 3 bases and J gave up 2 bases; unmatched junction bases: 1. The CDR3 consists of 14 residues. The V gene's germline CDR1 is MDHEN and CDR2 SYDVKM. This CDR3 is CASSFDRAGNTIYF. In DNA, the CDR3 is TGTGCCAGCAGTTTCGACAGGGCTGGAAACACCATATATTTT.

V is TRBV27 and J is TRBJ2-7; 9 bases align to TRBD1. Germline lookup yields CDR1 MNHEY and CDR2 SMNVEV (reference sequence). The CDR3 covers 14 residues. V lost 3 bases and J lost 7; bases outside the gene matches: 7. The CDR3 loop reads CASSLNRGPTEQYF. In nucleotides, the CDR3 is TGTGCCAGCAGTTTGAACAGGGGGCCTACGGAGCAGTACTTC.

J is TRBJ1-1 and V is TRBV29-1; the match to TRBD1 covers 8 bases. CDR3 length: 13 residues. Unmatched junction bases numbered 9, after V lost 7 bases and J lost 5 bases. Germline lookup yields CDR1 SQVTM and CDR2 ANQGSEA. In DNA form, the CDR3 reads TGCAGCGGCAGACAGGGGCCCCAAACTGAAGCTTTCTTT. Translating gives CSGRQGPQTEAFF.

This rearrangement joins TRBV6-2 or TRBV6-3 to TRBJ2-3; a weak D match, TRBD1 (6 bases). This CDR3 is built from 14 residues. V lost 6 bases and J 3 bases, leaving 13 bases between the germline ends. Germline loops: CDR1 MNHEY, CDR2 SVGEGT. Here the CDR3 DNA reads TGTGCCAGCAGCCCAGGGGTGGGTACAGATACGCAGTATTTT. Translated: CASSPGVGTDTQYF.

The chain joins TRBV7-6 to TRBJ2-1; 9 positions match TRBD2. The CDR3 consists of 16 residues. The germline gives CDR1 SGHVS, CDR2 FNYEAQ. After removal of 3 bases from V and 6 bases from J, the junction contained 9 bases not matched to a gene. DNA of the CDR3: TGTGCCAGCAGCTTTAGAAGCGGGGGGACCTTCAATGAGCAGTTCTTC. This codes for CASSFRSGGTFNEQFF. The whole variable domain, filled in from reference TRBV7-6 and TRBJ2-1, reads GAGVSQSPRYKVTKRGQDVALRCDPISGHVSLYWYRQALGQGPEFLTYFNYEAQQDKSGLPNDRFSAERPEGSISTLTIQRTEQRDSAMYRCASSFRSGGTFNEQFFGPGTRLTVL.

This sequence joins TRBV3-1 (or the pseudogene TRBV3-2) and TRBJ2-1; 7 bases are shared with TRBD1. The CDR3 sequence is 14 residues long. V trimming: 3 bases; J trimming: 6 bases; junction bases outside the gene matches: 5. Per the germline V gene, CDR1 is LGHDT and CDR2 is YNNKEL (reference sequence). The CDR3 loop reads CASSQGTEGNEQFF. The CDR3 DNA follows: TGTGCCAGCAGCCAGGGGACAGAGGGCAATGAGCAGTTCTTC.

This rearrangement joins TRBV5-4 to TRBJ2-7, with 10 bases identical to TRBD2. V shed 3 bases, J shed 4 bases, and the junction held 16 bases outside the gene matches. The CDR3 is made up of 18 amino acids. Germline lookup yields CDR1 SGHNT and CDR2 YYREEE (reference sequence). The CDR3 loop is CASSSECEPGLASYEQYV. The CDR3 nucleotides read TGTGCCAGCAGCTCAGAATGTGAACCGGGACTAGCGTCATACGAGCAGTACGTC.

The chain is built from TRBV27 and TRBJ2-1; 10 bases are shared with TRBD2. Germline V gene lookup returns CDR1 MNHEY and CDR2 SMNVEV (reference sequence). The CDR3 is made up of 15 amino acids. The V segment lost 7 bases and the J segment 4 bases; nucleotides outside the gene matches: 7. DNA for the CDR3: TGTGCCAGCACTATAGCGGGAGGAGGTTACAATGAGCAGTTCTTC. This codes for CASTIAGGGYNEQFF.

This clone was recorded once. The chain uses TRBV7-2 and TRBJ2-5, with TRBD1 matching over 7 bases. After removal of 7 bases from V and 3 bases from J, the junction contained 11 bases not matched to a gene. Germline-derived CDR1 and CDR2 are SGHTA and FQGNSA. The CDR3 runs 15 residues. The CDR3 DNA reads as TGTGCCAGCAAGAGTAGGGACAGAGCAAAAGAGACCCAGTACTTC. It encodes CASKSRDRAKETQYF.

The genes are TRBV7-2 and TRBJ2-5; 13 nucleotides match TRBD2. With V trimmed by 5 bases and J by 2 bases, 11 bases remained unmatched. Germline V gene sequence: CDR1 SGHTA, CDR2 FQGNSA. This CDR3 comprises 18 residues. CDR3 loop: CASSTKTGTSGTQETQYF. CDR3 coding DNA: TGTGCCAGCAGCACGAAAACCGGGACTAGCGGGACTCAAGAGACCCAGTACTTC.

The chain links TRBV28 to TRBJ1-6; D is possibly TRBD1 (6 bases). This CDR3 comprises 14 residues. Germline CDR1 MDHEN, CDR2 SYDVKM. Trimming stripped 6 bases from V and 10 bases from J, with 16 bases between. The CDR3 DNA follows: TGTGCCAGCAGGCCACAGGGTCAGCGGTCACCCCTCCACTTT. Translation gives CASRPQGQRSPLHF.

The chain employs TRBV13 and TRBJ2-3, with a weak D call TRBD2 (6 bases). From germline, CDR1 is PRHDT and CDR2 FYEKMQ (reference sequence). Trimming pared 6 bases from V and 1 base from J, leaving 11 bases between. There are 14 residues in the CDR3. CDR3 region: CASRKGLRTDTQYF. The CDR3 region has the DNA TGTGCCAGCAGGAAGGGACTTCGCACAGATACGCAGTATTTT.

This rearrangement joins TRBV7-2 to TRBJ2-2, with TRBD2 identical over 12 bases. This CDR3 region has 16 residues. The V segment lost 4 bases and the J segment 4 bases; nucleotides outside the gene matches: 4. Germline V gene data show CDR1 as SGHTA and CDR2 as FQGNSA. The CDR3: CASSSSGGAGTGELFF. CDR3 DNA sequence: TGTGCCAGCAGCTCTAGCGGGGGGGCGGGCACCGGGGAGCTGTTTTTT.

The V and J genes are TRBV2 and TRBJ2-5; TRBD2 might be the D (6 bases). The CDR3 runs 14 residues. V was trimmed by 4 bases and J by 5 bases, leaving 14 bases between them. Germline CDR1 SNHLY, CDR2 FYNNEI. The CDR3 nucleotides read TGTGCCAGCAGTGGGGGAGGACTCGGGGAGACCCAGTACTTC. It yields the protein CASSGGGLGETQYF.

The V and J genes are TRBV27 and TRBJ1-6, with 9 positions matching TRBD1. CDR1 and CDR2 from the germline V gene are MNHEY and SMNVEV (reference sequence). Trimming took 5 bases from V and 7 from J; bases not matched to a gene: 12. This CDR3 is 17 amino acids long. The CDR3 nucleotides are TGTGCCAGCAGTCCTAGGAGACAGGGGGTGTCAAATTCACCCCTCCACTTT. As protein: CASSPRRQGVSNSPLHF.

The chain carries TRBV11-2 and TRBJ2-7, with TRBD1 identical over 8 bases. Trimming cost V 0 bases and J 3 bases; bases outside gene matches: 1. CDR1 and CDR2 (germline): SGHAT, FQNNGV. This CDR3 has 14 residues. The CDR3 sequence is CASSLDRGLYEQYF. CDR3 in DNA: TGTGCCAGCAGCTTAGACAGGGGGCTCTACGAGCAGTACTTC.

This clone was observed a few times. CDR3 protein: CASSLVSRKLGELFF. The CDR3 nucleotides are TGTGCCAGCAGCTTGGTGTCTAGGAAGCTCGGGGAGCTGTTTTTT. The chain recombines TRBV5-5 with TRBJ2-2, with D unclear. Deletions cut 0 bases from V and 7 bases from J, with 13 bases between. Germline CDR1 is SGHKS and CDR2 is YYEKEE (reference sequence). The CDR3 has 15 amino acids.

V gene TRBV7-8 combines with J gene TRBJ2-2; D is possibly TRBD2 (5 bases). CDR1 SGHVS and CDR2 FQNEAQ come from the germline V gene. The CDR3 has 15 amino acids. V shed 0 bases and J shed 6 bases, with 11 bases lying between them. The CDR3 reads CASSLAAVRAGELFF. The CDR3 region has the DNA TGTGCCAGCAGCTTAGCAGCGGTTAGGGCCGGGGAGCTGTTTTTT.

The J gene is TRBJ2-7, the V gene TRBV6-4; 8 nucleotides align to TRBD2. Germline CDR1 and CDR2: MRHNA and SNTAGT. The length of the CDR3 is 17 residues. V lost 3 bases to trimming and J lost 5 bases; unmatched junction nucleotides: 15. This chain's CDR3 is CASSEGAGVVLQHEQYV. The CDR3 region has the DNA TGTGCCAGCAGTGAGGGAGCGGGAGTTGTCCTCCAGCACGAGCAGTACGTC.

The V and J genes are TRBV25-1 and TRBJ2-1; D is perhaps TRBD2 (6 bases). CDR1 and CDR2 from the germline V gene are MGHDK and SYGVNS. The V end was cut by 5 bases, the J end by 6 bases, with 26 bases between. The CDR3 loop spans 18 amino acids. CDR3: CASSQTSQTFGLPNEQFF. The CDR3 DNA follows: TGTGCCAGCAGTCAGACTAGTCAGACGTTTGGATTGCCCAATGAGCAGTTCTTC.

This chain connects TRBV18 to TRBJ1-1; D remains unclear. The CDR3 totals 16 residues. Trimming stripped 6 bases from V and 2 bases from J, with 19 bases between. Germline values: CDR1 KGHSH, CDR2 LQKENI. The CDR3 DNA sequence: TGTGCCAGCTCGTATGGGCCGCCGGGATTAAACACTGAAGCTTTCTTT. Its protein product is CASSYGPPGLNTEAFF.